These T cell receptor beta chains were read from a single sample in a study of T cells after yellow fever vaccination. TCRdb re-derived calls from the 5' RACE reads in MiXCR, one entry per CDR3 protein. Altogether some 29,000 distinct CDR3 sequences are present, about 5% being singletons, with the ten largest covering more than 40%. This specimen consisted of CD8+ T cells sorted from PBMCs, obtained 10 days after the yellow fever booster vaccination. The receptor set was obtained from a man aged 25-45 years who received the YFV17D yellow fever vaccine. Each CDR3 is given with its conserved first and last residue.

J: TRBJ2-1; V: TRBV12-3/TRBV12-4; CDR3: CASSFGGDEQFF
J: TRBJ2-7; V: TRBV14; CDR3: CASSEIGTSGTDEQYF
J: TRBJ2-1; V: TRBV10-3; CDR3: CAIRAGDYNEQFF
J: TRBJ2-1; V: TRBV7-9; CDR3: CASSLGGSYEQFF
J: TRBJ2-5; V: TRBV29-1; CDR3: CSAPGQGAETQYF
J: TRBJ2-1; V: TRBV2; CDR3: CASGLGLAADRSEQFF
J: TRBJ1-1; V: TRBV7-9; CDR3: CSSARGWAELNTEAFF
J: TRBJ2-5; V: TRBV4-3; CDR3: CASSQEGLGGPGQETQYF
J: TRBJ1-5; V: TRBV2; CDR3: CASSVFLVGVGQPQHF
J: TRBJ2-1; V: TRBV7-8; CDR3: CASSFGLVYNEQFF
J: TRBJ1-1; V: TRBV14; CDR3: CASSPLNTEAFF
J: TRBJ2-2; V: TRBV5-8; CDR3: CASSRPGGHFLGELFF
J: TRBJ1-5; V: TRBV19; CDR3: CASSTFEGNSNQPQHF
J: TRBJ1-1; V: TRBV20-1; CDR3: CSARQRTGVTEAFF
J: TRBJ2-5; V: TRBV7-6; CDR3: CASRETQYF
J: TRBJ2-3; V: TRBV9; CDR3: CASSGQGSTDTQYF
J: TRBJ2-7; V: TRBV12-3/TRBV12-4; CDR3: CASSLNYEQYF